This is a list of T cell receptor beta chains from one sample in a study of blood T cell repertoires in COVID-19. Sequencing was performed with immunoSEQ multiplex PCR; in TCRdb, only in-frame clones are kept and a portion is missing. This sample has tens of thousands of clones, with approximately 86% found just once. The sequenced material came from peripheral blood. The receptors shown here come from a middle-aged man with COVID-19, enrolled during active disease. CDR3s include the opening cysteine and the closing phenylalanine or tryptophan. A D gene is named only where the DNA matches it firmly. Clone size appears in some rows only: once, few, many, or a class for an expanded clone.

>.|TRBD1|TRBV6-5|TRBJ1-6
TGTGCCAGCAGTTACCCAGGGGGTTTCCCCCTCCACTTT
CASSYPGGFPLHF
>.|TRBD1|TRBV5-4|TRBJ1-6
TGTGCCAGCAGCGCCGAACAGGGGCGGGGATCACCCCTCCACTTT
CASSAEQGRGSPLHF
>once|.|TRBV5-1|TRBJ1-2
TGCGCCAGCAGCTTGTTCGGTCAGGAGAGGGATGGCTACACCTTC
CASSLFGQERDGYTF
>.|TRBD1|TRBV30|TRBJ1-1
TGTGCCTGGACCAACAGGGGTGTGTTGCTAAAGAGGACTGCAGCTTTCTTT
CAWTNRGVLLKRTAAFF
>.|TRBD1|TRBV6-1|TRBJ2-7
TGTGCCAGCAGTGAAGCCTACGGACAGGGGGCGAGTGAGCAGTACTTC
CASSEAYGQGASEQYF
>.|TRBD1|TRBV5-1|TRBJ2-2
TGCGCCAGCACAGGACAGGGAGACGGGGAGCTGTTTTTT
CASTGQGDGELFF
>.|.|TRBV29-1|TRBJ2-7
TGCAGCGTTCGCGGCGGATCCTACGAGCAGTACTTC
CSVRGGSYEQYF
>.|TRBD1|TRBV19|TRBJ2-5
TGTGCCAGTAGTAGGGACAGCCCGCCTGGGGCCCAGTACTTC
CASSRDSPPGAQYF
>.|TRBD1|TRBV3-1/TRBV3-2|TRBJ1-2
TGTGCCAGCAGCGCGACAGGGTTGAGCTATGGCTACACCTTC
CASSATGLSYGYTF
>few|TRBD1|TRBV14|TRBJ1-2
TGTGCCAGCAGCCTTGTTCCAGGGGGACTCTATGGCTACACCTTC
CASSLVPGGLYGYTF
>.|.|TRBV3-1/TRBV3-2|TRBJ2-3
TGTGCCAGCAGCCAAGATATGGCGTCTGAGGCGCAGTATTTT
CASSQDMASEAQYF
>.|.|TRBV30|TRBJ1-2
TGTGCCTGGAGTGCGTCTATTGGTGGTAGTCGGGGCTACACCTTC
CAWSASIGGSRGYTF
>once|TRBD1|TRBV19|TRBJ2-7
TGTGCCAGTAGGGGACAGGGGAGTCACGAGCAGTACTTC
CASRGQGSHEQYF
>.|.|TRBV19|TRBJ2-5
TGTGCCAGTAGTATCGGACAGCTTCAAGAGACCCAGTACTTC
CASSIGQLQETQYF
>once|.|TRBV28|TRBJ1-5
TGTGCCAGCAGTTTACTGGCAGGGGTTGTGCCCCAGCATTTT
CASSLLAGVVPQHF
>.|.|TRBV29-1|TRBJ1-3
TGCAGCGGATTGGCAGGGCCTGGAAACACCATATATTTT
CSGLAGPGNTIYF
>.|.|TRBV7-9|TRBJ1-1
TGTGCCAGCAGCTCACTAGACACCCAGAACACTGAAGCTTTCTTT
CASSSLDTQNTEAFF
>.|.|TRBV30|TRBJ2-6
TGTGCCTGGAGGACCGGACTCGGGACTGCTGGGGCCAACGTCCTGACTTTC
CAWRTGLGTAGANVLTF
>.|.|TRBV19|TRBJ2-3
TGTGCCACCGCTCTTGGAGGGATGGGCGGGCCGCAGTATTTT
CATALGGMGGPQYF
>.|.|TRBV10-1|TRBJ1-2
TGCGCCAGCAGTGAGTCCCATGACTATGGCTACACCTTC
CASSESHDYGYTF
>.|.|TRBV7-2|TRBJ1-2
TGTGCCAGCAGCTCCGGCCGGGACTATGGCTACACCTTC
CASSSGRDYGYTF
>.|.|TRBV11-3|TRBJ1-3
.
CASSFGPGNGNTIYF
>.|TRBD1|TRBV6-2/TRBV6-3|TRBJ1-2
TGTGCCAGCAGTGGACACGGGACAGGGGAAGGCTACACCTTC
CASSGHGTGEGYTF
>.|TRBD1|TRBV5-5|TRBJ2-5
TGTGCCAGCAGCGGGGGACAGGGGCGGGAGACCCAGTACTTC
CASSGGQGRETQYF
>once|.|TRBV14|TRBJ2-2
TGTGCCAGCAGCCAAGCCTCAGGGTGGACCGGGGAGCTGTTTTTT
CASSQASGWTGELFF
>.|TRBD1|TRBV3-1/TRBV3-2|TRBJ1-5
TGTGCCAGCAGTCAGACAGGGGACGGACAGCCCCAGCATTTT
CASSQTGDGQPQHF
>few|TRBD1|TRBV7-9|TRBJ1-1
TGTGCCAGCAGCCCCCGGGACAGCGGGGAAGCTTTCTTT
CASSPRDSGEAFF
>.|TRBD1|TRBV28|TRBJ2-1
TGTGCCAGCCGCGAGGGACAGCGCAACAATGAGCAGTTCTTC
CASREGQRNNEQFF
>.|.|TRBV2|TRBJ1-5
TGTGCCAGCAGTGAAAGAGGTCGGGGACAACAGCCCCAGCATTTT
CASSERGRGQQPQHF